This T cell receptor beta chain was documented in a study of CD8+ T cells in alopecia areata. This clone was seen a handful of times. V lost 6 bases, J lost 6 bases, and 7 bases stayed unmatched. The CDR3 is 13 amino acids. Germline V gene lookup returns CDR1 MNHNS and CDR2 SASEGT. Sequencing used cDNA as its template, made by extracting RNA and reverse transcribing it. Clones were sequenced by immunoSEQ multiplex PCR, and TCRdb holds only the in-frame ones, with some missing. The table records roughly 59,000 clones, about 44% of them present only once. The V and J genes are TRBV6-1 and TRBJ1-2, with 7 bases aligning to TRBD1. This sequence was found in a human donor with alopecia areata. The sequencing used CD8+ T cells sorted from blood, collected at week 0. The CDR3 DNA reads TGTGCCAGCAGCCCGGGACAGTGGGATGGCTACACCTTC. This codes for CASSPGQWDGYTF.